The TCR beta chain under discussion was sequenced for a study of OX40 agonist ivuxolimab in advanced cancers. For the study at large: Ivuxolimab, which is an agonistic anti-OX40 (CD134) antibody, was administered to the patients. At doses from 0.01 to 10 mg/kg, patients were given intravenous ivuxolimab every 2 weeks. The study's findings and limits: Within 6 weeks, CD4+ and CD8+ blood T cells expanded clonally at 0.1 to 3.0 mg/kg.

For this clone: Its antigen is unidentified.

The CDR3 runs 12 residues. CDR1 and CDR2 (germline): SQVTM, ANQGSEA. Trimming shortened V by 4 bases and J by 4 bases, and 10 bases separated the two germline ends. Only in-frame clones appear in the TCRdb table, and some are missing; sequencing was by immunoSEQ multiplex PCR. The top ten hold about 1.7% of the sample, which has 77,000 or so clones, about 90% seen once. Individuals having autoimmune disease history or systemic immunosuppression were not enrolled. The chain recombines TRBV29-1 with TRBJ2-5; D perhaps matches TRBD1 (6 bases). The sequences come from CD4+ or CD8+ T cells sorted from blood, collected in a trial of the OX40 agonist ivuxolimab. This TCR was sampled from an adult with an advanced solid tumor such as melanoma, head and neck, liver or kidney cancer. The CDR3 nucleotides are TGCAGCGTTGCTCAGGGGAGAGAGACCCAGTACTTC. It specifies CSVAQGRETQYF.